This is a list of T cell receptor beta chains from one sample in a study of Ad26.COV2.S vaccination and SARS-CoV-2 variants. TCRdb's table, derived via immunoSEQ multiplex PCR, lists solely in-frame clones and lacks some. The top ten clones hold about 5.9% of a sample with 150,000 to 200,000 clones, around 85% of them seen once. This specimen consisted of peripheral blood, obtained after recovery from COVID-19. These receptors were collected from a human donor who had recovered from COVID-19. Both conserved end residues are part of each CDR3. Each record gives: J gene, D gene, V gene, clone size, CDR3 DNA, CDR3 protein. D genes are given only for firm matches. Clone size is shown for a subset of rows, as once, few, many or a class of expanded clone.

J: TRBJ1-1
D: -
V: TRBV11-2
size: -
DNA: TGTGCCAGCAGCTTAGGAGGGGGGCGGGATTGGGACACTGAAGCTTTCTTT
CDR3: CASSLGGGRDWDTEAFF

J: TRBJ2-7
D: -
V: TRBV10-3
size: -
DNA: TGTGCCATCAGTGGAAACGCCTACGAGCAGTACTTC
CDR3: CAISGNAYEQYF

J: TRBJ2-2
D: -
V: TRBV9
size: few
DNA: TGTGCCAGCAGCACCCGACAAGGGACGTGGACCGGGGAGCTGTTTTTT
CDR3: CASSTRQGTWTGELFF

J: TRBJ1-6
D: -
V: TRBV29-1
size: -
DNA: TGCAGCGTATCCTCGGACGGGAATTCAGCCCTCCACTTT
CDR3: CSVSSDGNSALHF

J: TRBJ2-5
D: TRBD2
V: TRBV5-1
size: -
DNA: TGCGCCAGCCAACCGGGACTAGCGGGACAAGAGACCCAGTACTTC
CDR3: CASQPGLAGQETQYF

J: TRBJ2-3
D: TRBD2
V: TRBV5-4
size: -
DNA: TGTGCCAGCAGCTACCCTAGCGGGAGGGTTGCGGATACGCAGTATTTT
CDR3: CASSYPSGRVADTQYF

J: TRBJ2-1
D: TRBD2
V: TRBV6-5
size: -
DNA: TGTGCCAGCAGTCCCCCTAGCGGCAATGAGCAGTTCTTC
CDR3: CASSPPSGNEQFF

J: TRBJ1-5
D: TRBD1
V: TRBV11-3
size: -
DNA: TGTGCCAGCAGCCTCCGACAGGGAGTCGACAATCAGCCCCAGCATTTT
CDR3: CASSLRQGVDNQPQHF

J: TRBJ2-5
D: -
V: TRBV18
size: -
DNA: TGTGCCAGCTCACCACGAGGGGCGCAAGAGACCCAGTACTTC
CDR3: CASSPRGAQETQYF

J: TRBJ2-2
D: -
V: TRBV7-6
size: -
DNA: TGTGCCAGCAGCTTAGCGCTGGCAGAGAACACCGGGGAGCTGTTTTTT
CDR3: CASSLALAENTGELFF

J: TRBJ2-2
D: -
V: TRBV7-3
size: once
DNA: TGTGCCAGCAGCTTAACGGGCCCCGGGGAGCTGTTTTTT
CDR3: CASSLTGPGELFF

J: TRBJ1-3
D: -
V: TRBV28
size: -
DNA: TGTGCCAGCAGTCGATTACCGGGACTTACTACCTCTGGAAACACCATATATTTT
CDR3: CASSRLPGLTTSGNTIYF

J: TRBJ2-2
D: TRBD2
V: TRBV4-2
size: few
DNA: TGTGCCAGCAGCCAAGCTAGCGGTGCTAACACCGGGGAGCTGTTTTTT
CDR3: CASSQASGANTGELFF

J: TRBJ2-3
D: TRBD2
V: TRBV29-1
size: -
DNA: TGCAGCGTTGAAGATCCAGCGGGGGTCACAGATACGCAGTATTTT
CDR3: CSVEDPAGVTDTQYF

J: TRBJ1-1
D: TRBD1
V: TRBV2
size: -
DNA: TGTGCCAGCAGTCGACAGGGCTTGAACACTGAAGCTTTCTTT
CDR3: CASSRQGLNTEAFF

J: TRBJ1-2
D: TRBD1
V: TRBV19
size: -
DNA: TGTGCCAGTAGTATAGAGGGACAGGGCCATGGCTACACCTTC
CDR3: CASSIEGQGHGYTF

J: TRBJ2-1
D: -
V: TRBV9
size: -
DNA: TGTGCCAGCAGCGAGGATAATTCCGGGACCGCTAAAACACAGTTCTTC
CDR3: CASSEDNSGTAKTQFF

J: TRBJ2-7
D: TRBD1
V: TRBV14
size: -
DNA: TGTGCCAGCAGCCAAGACTCGACAGGGGCCTACGAGCAGTACTTC
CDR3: CASSQDSTGAYEQYF

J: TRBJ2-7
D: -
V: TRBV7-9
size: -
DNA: TGTGCCAGCAGCGCCGGAATAGAGCTCTACGAGCAGTACTTC
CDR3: CASSAGIELYEQYF

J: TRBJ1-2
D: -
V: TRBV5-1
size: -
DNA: TGCGCCAGCAGCTTGGCGGGGGCGGGGTATGGCTACACCTTC
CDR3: CASSLAGAGYGYTF

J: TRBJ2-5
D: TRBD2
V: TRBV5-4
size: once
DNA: TGTGCCAGCAGCCCCCCGCCGACTAGCGCACAAGAGACCCAGTACTTC
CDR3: CASSPPPTSAQETQYF

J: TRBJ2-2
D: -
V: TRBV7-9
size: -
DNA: TGTGCCAGCAGCTTAACCGGGGAGCTGTTTTTT
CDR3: CASSLTGELFF

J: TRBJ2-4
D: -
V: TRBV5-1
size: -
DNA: TGCGCCAGCAGTGATCCAGCCAAAAACATTCAGTACTTC
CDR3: CASSDPAKNIQYF

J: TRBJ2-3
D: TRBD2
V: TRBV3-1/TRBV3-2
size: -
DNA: TGTGCCAGCAGAGCACACGGGACTAGCGTAAGAGATACGCAGTATTTT
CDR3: CASRAHGTSVRDTQYF

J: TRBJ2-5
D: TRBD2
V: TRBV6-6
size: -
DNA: TGTGCCAGCAGTTACGAGGCGGGGGGTATTGAAGAGACCCAGTACTTC
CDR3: CASSYEAGGIEETQYF

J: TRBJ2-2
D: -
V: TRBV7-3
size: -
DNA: TGTGCCAGCAGCCCCCATACCGGGGAGCTGTTTTTT
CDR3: CASSPHTGELFF

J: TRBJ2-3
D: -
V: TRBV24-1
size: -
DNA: TGTGCCACCAGTGATTTCAGCCCAGATACGCAGTATTTT
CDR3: CATSDFSPDTQYF

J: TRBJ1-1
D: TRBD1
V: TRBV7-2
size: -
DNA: TGTGCCAGCAGTTTGACGACAGGGTCGATCACTGAAGCTTTCTTT
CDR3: CASSLTTGSITEAFF

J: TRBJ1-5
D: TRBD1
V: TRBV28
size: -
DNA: TGTGCCAGCAGTTTGTATGCCGGCCAGGGGGATAGCAATCAGCCCCAGCATTTT
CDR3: CASSLYAGQGDSNQPQHF

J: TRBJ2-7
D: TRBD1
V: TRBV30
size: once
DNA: TGTGCCTGGAGGGGGACAGGGCCTCTTCACTTC
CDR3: CAWRGTGPLHF

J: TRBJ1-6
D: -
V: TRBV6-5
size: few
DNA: TGTGCCAGCAGTTACTTGCGGGAGGGCAATTCACCCCTCCACTTT
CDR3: CASSYLREGNSPLHF